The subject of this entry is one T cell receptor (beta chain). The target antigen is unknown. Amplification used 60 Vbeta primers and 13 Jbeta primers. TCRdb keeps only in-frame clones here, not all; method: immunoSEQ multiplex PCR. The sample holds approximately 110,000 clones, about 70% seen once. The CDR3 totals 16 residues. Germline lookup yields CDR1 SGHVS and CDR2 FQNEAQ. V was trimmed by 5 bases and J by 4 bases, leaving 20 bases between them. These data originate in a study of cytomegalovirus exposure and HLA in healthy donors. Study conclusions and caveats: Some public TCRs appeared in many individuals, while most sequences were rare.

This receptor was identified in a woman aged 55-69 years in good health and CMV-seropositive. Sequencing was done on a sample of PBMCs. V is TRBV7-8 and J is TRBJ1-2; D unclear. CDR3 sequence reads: CASSETGPRAGYGYTF. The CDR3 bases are TGTGCCAGCAGCGAAACCGGGCCACGAGCGGGCTATGGCTACACCTTC.